What follows describes a single T cell receptor (beta chain). As yet, its antigen is unknown. Method: immunoSEQ multiplex PCR; TCRdb's copy keeps in-frame clones and lacks some. The sample lists under 200,000 clones; 94% were seen once. The sample originates from a study of OX40 agonist ivuxolimab in advanced cancers. Study results and caveats: CD4+ and CD8+ blood T cells expanded clonally by week 6 at 0.1 to 3.0 mg/kg.

The CDR3 loop spans 15 amino acids. Germline-derived CDR1 and CDR2 are SEHNR and FQNEAQ (reference sequence). The V end was cut by 2 bases, the J end by 0 bases, with 8 bases between. The rearrangement uses TRBV7-9 and TRBJ1-5, with D hard to call. The clonotype was recovered from an adult with an advanced solid tumor such as melanoma, head and neck, liver or kidney cancer. The sequenced sample was CD4+ or CD8+ T cells sorted from blood, obtained in a trial of the OX40 agonist ivuxolimab. DNA for the CDR3: TGTGCCAGCAGCTTATTCGGGGATAGCAATCAGCCCCAGCATTTT. It specifies CASSLFGDSNQPQHF.